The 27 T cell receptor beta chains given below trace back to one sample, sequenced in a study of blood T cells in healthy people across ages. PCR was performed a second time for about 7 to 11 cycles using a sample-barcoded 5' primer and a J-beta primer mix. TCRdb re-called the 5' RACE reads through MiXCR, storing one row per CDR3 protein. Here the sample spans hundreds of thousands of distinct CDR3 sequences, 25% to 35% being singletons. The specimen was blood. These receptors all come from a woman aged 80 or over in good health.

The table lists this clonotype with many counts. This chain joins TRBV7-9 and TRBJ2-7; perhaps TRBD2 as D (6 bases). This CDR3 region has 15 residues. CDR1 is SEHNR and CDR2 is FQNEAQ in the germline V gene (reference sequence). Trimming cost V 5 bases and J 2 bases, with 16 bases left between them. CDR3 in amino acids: CASSLLGGRPYEQYF. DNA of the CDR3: TGTGCCAGCAGCCTACTGGGGGGTAGGCCCTACGAGCAGTACTTC.

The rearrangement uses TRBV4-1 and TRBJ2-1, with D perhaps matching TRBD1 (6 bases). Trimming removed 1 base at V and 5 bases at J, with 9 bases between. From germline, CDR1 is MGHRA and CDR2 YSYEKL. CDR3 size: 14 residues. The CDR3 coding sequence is TGCGCCAGCAGCCAAGTTAGGACAGACAATGAGCAGTTCTTC. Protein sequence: CASSQVRTDNEQFF.

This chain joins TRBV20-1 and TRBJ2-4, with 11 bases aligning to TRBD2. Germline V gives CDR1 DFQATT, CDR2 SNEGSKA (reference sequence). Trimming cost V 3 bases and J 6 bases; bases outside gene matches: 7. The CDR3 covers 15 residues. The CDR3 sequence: CSASPTSGAGNIQYF. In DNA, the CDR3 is TGCAGTGCTAGTCCGACTAGCGGGGCGGGAAACATTCAGTACTTC.

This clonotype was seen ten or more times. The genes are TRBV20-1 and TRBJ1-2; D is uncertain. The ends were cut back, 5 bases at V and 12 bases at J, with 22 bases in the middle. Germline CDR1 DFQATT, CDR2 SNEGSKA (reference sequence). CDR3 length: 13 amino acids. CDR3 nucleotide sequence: TGCAGTGCTCCGGACCCGTTGAAAAAGAGGGACACCTTC. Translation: CSAPDPLKKRDTF.

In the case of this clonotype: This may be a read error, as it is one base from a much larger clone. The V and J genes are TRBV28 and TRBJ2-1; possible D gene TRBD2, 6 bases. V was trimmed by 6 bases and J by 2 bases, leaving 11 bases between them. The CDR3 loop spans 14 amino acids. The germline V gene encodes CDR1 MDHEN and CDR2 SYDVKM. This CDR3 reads CASRRGSPYNEQFF. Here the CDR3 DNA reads TGTGCCAGCAGACGGGGGAGCCCCTACAATGAGCAGTTCTTC.

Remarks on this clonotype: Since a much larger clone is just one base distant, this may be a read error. CDR3 protein: CSASSPEQFF. CDR3 coding DNA: TGCAGTGCTTCCAGCCCTGAGCAGTTCTTC. The J gene is TRBJ2-1, the V gene TRBV20-1; D is undetermined. V dropped 5 bases and J dropped 9 bases, with 8 bases sitting between them. The CDR3 contains 10 residues. Germline V gene data show CDR1 as DFQATT and CDR2 as SNEGSKA (reference sequence).

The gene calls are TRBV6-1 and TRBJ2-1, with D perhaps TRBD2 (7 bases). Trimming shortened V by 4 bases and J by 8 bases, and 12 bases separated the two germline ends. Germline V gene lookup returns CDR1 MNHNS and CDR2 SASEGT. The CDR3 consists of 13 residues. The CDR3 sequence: CASSVGGADEQFF. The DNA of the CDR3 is TGTGCCAGCAGTGTGGGGGGGGCTGATGAGCAGTTCTTC.

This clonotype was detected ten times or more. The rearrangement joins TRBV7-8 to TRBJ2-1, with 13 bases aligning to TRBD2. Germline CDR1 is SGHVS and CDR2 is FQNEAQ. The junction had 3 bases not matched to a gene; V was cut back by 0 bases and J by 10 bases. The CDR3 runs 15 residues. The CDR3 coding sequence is TGTGCCAGCAGCTTAGCGAGACTAGCGGGGGGCGAGCAGTTCTTC. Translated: CASSLARLAGGEQFF.

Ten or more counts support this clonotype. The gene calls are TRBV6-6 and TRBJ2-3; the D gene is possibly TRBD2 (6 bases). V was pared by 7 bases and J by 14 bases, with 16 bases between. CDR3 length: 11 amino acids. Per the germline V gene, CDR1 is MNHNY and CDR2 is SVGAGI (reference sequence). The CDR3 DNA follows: TGTGCCAGCATGGTGGCGGGGCTTCGGTATTTT. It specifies CASMVAGLRYF.

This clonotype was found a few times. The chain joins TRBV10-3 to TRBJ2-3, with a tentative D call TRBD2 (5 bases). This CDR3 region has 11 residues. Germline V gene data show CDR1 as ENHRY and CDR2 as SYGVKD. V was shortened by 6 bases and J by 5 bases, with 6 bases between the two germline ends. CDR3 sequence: CAIREVDTQYF. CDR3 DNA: TGTGCCATCAGGGAGGTAGATACGCAGTATTTT.

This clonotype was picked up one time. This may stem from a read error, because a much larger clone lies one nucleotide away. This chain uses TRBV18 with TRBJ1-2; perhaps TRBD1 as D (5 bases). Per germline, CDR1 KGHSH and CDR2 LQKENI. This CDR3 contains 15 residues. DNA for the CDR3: TGTGCCAGCTCCCCCGACCAGACAGTACCGTCTGGCTGCACCTTC. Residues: CASSPDQTVPSGCTF.

The CDR3 spells CASSTDGFMNTEAFF. The CDR3 DNA reads TGTGCCAGCAGCACCGACGGATTCATGAACACTGAAGCTTTCTTT. The chain recombines TRBV5-4 with TRBJ1-1; D gene ambiguous. The germline V gene encodes CDR1 SGHNT and CDR2 YYREEE (reference sequence). There are 15 residues in the CDR3. Trimming took 4 bases from V and 0 from J, leaving 13 bases between them.

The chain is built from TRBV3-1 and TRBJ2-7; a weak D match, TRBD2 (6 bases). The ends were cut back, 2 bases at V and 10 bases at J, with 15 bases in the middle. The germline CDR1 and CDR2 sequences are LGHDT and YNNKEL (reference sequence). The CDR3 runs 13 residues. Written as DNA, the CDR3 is TGTGCCAGCAGCCAATCGTCCCGGGGGACTCAGTACTTC. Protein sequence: CASSQSSRGTQYF.

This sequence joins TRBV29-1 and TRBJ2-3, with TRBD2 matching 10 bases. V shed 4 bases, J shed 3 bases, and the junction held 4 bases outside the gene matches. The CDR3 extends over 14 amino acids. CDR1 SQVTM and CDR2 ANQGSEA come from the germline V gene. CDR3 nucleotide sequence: TGCAGCGTTGGAGCGGGAGGGCCGACAGATACGCAGTATTTT. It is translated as CSVGAGGPTDTQYF.

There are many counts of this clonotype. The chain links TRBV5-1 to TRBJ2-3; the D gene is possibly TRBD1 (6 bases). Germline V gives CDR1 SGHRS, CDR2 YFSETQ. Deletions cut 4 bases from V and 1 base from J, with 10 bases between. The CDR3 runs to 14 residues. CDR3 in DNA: TGCGCCAGCAGCGGGGACATCGGCACAGATACGCAGTATTTT. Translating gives CASSGDIGTDTQYF.

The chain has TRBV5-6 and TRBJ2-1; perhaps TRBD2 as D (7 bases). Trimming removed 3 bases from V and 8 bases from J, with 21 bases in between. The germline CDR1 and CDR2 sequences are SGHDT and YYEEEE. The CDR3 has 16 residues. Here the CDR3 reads CASSWGGGTRGDEQFF. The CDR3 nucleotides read TGTGCCAGCAGCTGGGGGGGCGGGACAAGGGGGGATGAGCAGTTCTTC.

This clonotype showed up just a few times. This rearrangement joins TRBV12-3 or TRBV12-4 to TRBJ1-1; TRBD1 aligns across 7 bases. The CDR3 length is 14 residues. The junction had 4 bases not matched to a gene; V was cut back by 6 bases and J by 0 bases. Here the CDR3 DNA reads TGTGCCAGCAGAGAGGGACAGTTGAACACTGAAGCTTTCTTT. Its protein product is CASREGQLNTEAFF.

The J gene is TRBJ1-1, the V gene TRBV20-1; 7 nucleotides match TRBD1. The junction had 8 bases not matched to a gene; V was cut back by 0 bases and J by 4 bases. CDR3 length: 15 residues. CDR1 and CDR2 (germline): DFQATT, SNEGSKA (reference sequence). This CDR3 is CSAREDRPGGTEAFF. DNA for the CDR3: TGCAGTGCTAGAGAGGACAGGCCGGGGGGCACTGAAGCTTTCTTT.

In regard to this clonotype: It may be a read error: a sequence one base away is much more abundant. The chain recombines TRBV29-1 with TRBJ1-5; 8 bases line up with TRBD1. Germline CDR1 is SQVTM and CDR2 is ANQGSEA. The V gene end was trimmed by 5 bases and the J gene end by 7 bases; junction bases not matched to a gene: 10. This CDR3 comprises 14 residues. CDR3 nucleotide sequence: TGCAGCGTTCAACCACAGGGGACAGGCCAGCCCCAGCATTTT. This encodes CSVQPQGTGQPQHF.

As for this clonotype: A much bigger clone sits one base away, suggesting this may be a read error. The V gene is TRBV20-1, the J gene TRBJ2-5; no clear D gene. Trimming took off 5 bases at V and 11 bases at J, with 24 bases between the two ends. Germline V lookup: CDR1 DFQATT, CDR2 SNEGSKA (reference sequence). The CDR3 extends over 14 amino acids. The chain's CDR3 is CSALSGSPYNEQYF. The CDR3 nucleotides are TGCAGTGCTCTTTCGGGTAGTCCCTACAATGAGCAGTACTTC.

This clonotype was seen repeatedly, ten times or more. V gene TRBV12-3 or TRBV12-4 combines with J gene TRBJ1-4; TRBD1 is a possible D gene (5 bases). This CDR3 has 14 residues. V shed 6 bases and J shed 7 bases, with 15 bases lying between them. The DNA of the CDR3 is TGTGCCAGCAGCATCGGGGGAATGGGTGAAAAACTGTTTTTT. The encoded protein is CASSIGGMGEKLFF.

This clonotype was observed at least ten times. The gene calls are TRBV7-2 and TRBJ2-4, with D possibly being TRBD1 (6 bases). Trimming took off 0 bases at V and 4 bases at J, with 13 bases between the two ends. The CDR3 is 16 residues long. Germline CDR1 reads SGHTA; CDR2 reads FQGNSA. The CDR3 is CASSLANRGTKNIQYF. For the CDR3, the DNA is TGTGCCAGCAGCTTAGCGAATCGTGGGACAAAAAACATTCAGTACTTC. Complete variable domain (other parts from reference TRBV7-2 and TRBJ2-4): GAGVSQSPSNKVTEKGKDVELRCDPISGHTALYWYRQSLGQGLEFLIYFQGNSAPDKSGLPSDRFSAERTGGSVSTLTIQRTQQEDSAVYLCASSLANRGTKNIQYFGAGTRLSVL.

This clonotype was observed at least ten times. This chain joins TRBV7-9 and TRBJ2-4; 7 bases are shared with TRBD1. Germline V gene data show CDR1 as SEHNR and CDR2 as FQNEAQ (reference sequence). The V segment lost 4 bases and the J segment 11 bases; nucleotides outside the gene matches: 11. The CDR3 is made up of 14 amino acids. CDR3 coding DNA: TGTGCCAGCAGCTCGACGACAGGGTTCGGAGTTCAGTACTTC. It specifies CASSSTTGFGVQYF.

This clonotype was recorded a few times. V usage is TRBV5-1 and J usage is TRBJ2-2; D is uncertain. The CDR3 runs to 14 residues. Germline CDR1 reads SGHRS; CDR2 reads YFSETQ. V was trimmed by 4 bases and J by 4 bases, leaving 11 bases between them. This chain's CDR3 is CASSNDISTGELFF. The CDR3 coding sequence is TGCGCCAGCAGCAATGACATATCCACCGGGGAGCTGTTTTTT.

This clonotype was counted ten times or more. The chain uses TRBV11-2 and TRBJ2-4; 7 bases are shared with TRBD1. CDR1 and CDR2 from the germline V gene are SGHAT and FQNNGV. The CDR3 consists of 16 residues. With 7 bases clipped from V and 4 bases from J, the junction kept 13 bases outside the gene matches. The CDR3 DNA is TGTGCCAGCACCCATTCTCCGACAGGGTGGAAAAACATTCAGTACTTC. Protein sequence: CASTHSPTGWKNIQYF. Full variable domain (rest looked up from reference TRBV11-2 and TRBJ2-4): EAGVAQSPRYKIIEKRQSVAFWCNPISGHATLYWYQQILGQGPKLLIQFQNNGVVDDSQLPKDRFSAERLKGVDSTLKIQPAKLEDSAVYLCASTHSPTGWKNIQYFGAGTRLSVL.

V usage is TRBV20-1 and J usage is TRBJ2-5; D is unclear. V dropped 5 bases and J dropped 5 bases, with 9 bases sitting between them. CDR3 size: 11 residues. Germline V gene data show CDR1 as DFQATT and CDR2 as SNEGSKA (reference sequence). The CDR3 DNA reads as TGCAGTGCTTGGACCGCGGAGACCCAGTACTTC. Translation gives CSAWTAETQYF.

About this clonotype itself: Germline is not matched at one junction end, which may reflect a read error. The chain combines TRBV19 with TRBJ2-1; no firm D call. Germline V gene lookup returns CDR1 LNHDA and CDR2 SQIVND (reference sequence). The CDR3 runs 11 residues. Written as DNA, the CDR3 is TGTACCAGTAAAGATTACAATGAGCAGTTCTTC. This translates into CTSKDYNEQFF.